These T cell receptor beta chains were read from a single sample in a study of technical replicates of blood from a handful of donors. Using immunoSEQ multiplex PCR, the repertoire was profiled, and TCRdb retains in-frame clones only, with some absent. The data show more than 70,000 clones, 75% to 95% seen once. The specimen sequenced was T cells isolated from PBMCs. The receptors originated from a human donor in good health. Each CDR3 is given with its conserved first and last residue. Fields, in order: D gene, V gene, J gene, clone size, CDR3 protein, CDR3 DNA. D genes are given only for firm matches. Clone size is shown for a subset of rows, as once, few, many or a class of expanded clone.

d_call: .; v_call: TRBV15; j_call: TRBJ1-1; clone_size: .; cdr3_aa: CATSPLGTGNTEAFF; cdr3_nt: TGTGCCACCAGCCCACTAGGTACGGGGAACACTGAAGCTTTCTTT
d_call: .; v_call: TRBV6-1; j_call: TRBJ2-5; clone_size: .; cdr3_aa: CASSEGQQETQYF; cdr3_nt: TGTGCCAGCAGTGAAGGCCAGCAAGAGACCCAGTACTTC
d_call: TRBD1; v_call: TRBV18; j_call: TRBJ2-1; clone_size: .; cdr3_aa: CASSPPGQPYNEQFF; cdr3_nt: TGTGCCAGCTCACCTCCGGGACAGCCCTACAATGAGCAGTTCTTC
d_call: TRBD1; v_call: TRBV18; j_call: TRBJ1-1; clone_size: .; cdr3_aa: CASSPPRTGLNTEAFF; cdr3_nt: TGTGCCAGCTCACCACCTCGGACAGGATTGAACACTGAAGCTTTCTTT
d_call: TRBD1; v_call: TRBV18; j_call: TRBJ2-1; clone_size: few; cdr3_aa: CASSLTTGGYNEQFF; cdr3_nt: TGTGCCAGCTCACTAACCACAGGGGGCTACAATGAGCAGTTCTTC
d_call: .; v_call: TRBV27; j_call: TRBJ2-3; clone_size: .; cdr3_aa: CASSSNTDTQYF; cdr3_nt: TGTGCCAGCAGTTCTAACACAGATACGCAGTATTTT
d_call: TRBD2; v_call: TRBV7-6; j_call: TRBJ2-6; clone_size: once; cdr3_aa: CASSPRGEAGANVLTF; cdr3_nt: TGTGCCAGCAGCCCTCGGGGGGAGGCCGGGGCCAACGTCCTGACTTTC
d_call: TRBD1; v_call: TRBV10-2; j_call: TRBJ1-2; clone_size: .; cdr3_aa: CASVTGDGGYTF; cdr3_nt: TGCGCCAGCGTGACAGGGGATGGGGGCTACACCTTC
d_call: .; v_call: TRBV10-1; j_call: TRBJ1-2; clone_size: once; cdr3_aa: CASPQGIAYGYTF; cdr3_nt: TGCGCCAGCCCACAGGGTATCGCCTATGGCTACACCTTC
d_call: .; v_call: TRBV29-1; j_call: TRBJ1-1; clone_size: few; cdr3_aa: CSEVGWNTEAFF; cdr3_nt: TGCAGCGAGGTGGGCTGGAACACTGAAGCTTTCTTT
d_call: TRBD1; v_call: TRBV13; j_call: TRBJ2-5; clone_size: .; cdr3_aa: CASSRGQGETQYF; cdr3_nt: TGTGCCAGCAGCCGGGGACAGGGGGAGACCCAGTACTTC
d_call: .; v_call: TRBV10-3; j_call: TRBJ1-5; clone_size: .; cdr3_aa: CASSQGKSNNQPQHF; cdr3_nt: TGTGCCAGCAGTCAGGGTAAGAGTAACAATCAGCCCCAGCATTTT
d_call: .; v_call: TRBV4-1; j_call: TRBJ1-3; clone_size: .; cdr3_aa: CASSQVQGTHTIYF; cdr3_nt: TGCGCCAGCAGCCAAGTACAGGGCACGCACACCATATATTTT
d_call: TRBD2; v_call: TRBV6-5; j_call: TRBJ2-1; clone_size: .; cdr3_aa: CASSYRGRAPYNEQFF; cdr3_nt: TGTGCCAGCAGTTATCGCGGGAGGGCCCCCTACAATGAGCAGTTCTTC
d_call: .; v_call: TRBV6-5; j_call: TRBJ1-4; clone_size: .; cdr3_aa: CASSKYRKHLEKLFF; cdr3_nt: TGTGCCAGCAGCAAATACAGAAAACACTTAGAAAAACTGTTTTTT
d_call: .; v_call: TRBV11-3; j_call: TRBJ1-2; clone_size: .; cdr3_aa: CASSLGALHGYTF; cdr3_nt: TGTGCCAGCAGCTTAGGGGCACTCCATGGCTACACCTTC
d_call: .; v_call: TRBV7-3; j_call: TRBJ2-3; clone_size: .; cdr3_aa: CASSLDTSTDTQYF; cdr3_nt: TGTGCCAGCAGCTTAGACACTAGCACAGATACGCAGTATTTT
d_call: TRBD2; v_call: TRBV4-2; j_call: TRBJ2-7; clone_size: once; cdr3_aa: CASSHSGLAGDYEQYF; cdr3_nt: TGTGCCAGCAGCCATTCCGGACTAGCGGGGGACTACGAGCAGTACTTC
d_call: .; v_call: TRBV6-5; j_call: TRBJ1-3; clone_size: .; cdr3_aa: CASRAPSGRGNTIYF; cdr3_nt: TGTGCCAGCAGAGCCCCCTCAGGGCGCGGAAACACCATATATTTT
d_call: .; v_call: TRBV5-4; j_call: TRBJ2-1; clone_size: .; cdr3_aa: CATSIQGGSSYNEQFF; cdr3_nt: TGTGCCACGTCTATCCAGGGGGGTAGTTCCTACAATGAGCAGTTCTTC
d_call: TRBD1; v_call: TRBV11-2; j_call: TRBJ1-5; clone_size: .; cdr3_aa: CASSLGDRGHQPQHF; cdr3_nt: TGTGCCAGCAGCTTAGGGGACAGGGGTCATCAGCCCCAGCATTTT
d_call: .; v_call: TRBV10-1; j_call: TRBJ1-2; clone_size: .; cdr3_aa: CASSADRTTSYTF; cdr3_nt: TGCGCCAGCAGTGCGGACAGAACAACGAGCTACACCTTC
d_call: TRBD2; v_call: TRBV27; j_call: TRBJ2-1; clone_size: .; cdr3_aa: CASRSYGGLAVLSSYNEQFF; cdr3_nt: TGTGCCAGCAGGTCATACGGCGGACTAGCGGTCTTAAGCTCCTACAATGAGCAGTTCTTC
d_call: TRBD2; v_call: TRBV27; j_call: TRBJ2-1; clone_size: .; cdr3_aa: CASSLGREGPSNEQFF; cdr3_nt: TGTGCCAGCAGTCTGGGGCGGGAGGGCCCTAGCAATGAGCAGTTCTTC
d_call: .; v_call: TRBV5-1; j_call: TRBJ1-1; clone_size: few; cdr3_aa: CASSSGGTEAFF; cdr3_nt: TGCGCCAGCAGCTCAGGTGGCACTGAAGCTTTCTTT
d_call: TRBD1; v_call: TRBV11-2; j_call: TRBJ1-3; clone_size: .; cdr3_aa: CASSTGTGAGNTIYF; cdr3_nt: TGTGCCAGCAGCACCGGGACAGGGGCTGGAAACACCATATATTTT
d_call: .; v_call: TRBV6-6; j_call: TRBJ2-5; clone_size: .; cdr3_aa: CASSYALSGTQYF; cdr3_nt: TGTGCCAGCAGTTACGCACTTAGCGGGACCCAGTACTTC
d_call: .; v_call: TRBV28; j_call: TRBJ1-3; clone_size: .; cdr3_aa: CASSFAGEVGNTIYF; cdr3_nt: TGTGCCAGCAGTTTTGCAGGGGAAGTCGGAAACACCATATATTTT
d_call: .; v_call: TRBV7-6; j_call: TRBJ2-3; clone_size: .; cdr3_aa: CASSPSGITDTQYF; cdr3_nt: TGTGCCAGCAGCCCATCGGGAATCACAGATACGCAGTATTTT